This T cell receptor beta chain appears in the sequencing data of a study of T cell repertoires in cytomegalovirus infection. Study-wide background: Matching HLA type, along with CMV infection, was indicated by public TCR beta signatures. Overall study results and limits: Identification of carriers of CMV plus the relevant HLA was achieved through cumulative public TCR beta family frequency. Ex vivo, HLA-C-restricted CMV-specific TCR beta clonotypes prevailed over the rest of the response.

To note about this clonotype: Its antigen is undetermined.

After removal of 4 bases from V and 1 base from J, the junction contained 8 bases not matched to a gene. The CDR3 extends over 17 amino acids. Germline CDR1 reads LGHNA; CDR2 reads YSLEER. MiXCR was run by TCRdb on the reads, yielding one entry per CDR3 protein. The sample lists 20,000 to 30,000 distinct CDR3 sequences; approximately 22% were seen once. The chain couples TRBV4-3 to TRBJ2-3, with 10 bases fitting TRBD2. The TCR originated in a human donor in good health (CMV status not recorded). Some clones in this sample may be carry-over from other donors' samples. The sample was CD8+ T cells from cultured PBMCs, taken from culture after CMV antigen stimulation. In DNA form, the CDR3 reads TGCGCCAGCAGCCGTCTAGCGGGGGCCATTGGCACAGATACGCAGTATTTT. Translation gives CASSRLAGAIGTDTQYF.